These 6 T cell receptor beta chains were all obtained from the same sample, sequenced in a study of CD8+ T cells in alopecia areata (dated by TCRdb to 2016 to 2019). Library generation was performed with the immunoSEQ multiplex PCR assay. For TCR sequencing, RNA was extracted from every sample and reverse transcribed into cDNA to serve as template. TCRdb took over this immuneACCESS table, retaining in-frame rearrangements with V and J assigned. Such tables are incomplete; in checked studies, under half of the missing clones stem from an unresolved V gene, and the remainder is unexplained. This sample holds 15,000 to 20,000 clones; around 50% were observed only once. The ten largest clones represent roughly 8.2% of the sample. The sample's time point label, in plain terms: approximately 4 weeks on oral tofacitinib. The treatment or condition tag for this specimen amounts to: oral pan-JAK inhibitor, 5-10 mg twice daily. From alopecia areata patients, peripheral blood was collected along with lesional scalp punch biopsies.

This specimen consisted of skin, obtained at week 4, from a patient treated with tofacitinib. These receptors all come from a human donor with alopecia areata.

This clone has more than one count but fewer than ten. The chain carries TRBV6-5 and TRBJ1-4, with unresolved D. The CDR3 sequence is 15 residues long. Germline V gene data show CDR1 as MNHEY and CDR2 as SVGAGI. V lost 4 bases, J lost 10 bases, and 19 bases lay in between. Written as DNA, the CDR3 is TGTGCCAGCAGTTCTGCGACTTTATCGAGTGGAAAACTGTTTTTT. It specifies CASSSATLSSGKLFF.

The V gene is TRBV6-6, the J gene TRBJ2-5; 9 bases align to TRBD1. The J call may not be correct, given that the DNA end is closer to TRBJ2-7. The germline gives CDR1 MNHNY, CDR2 SVGAGI (reference sequence). There are 13 residues in the CDR3. CDR3 coding DNA: TGTGCCAGCAGTTGGGACAGGGACTACGAGCAGTACTTC. It specifies CASSWDRDYEQYF.

The genes are TRBV30 and TRBJ1-2; D not certain. The CDR3 extends over 14 amino acids. Germline CDR1 GTSNPN, CDR2 SVGIG (reference sequence). V dropped 2 bases and J dropped 2 bases, with 12 bases sitting between them. CDR3 protein: CAWSTGRRNYGYTF. DNA for the CDR3: TGTGCCTGGAGTACGGGTCGGCGAAACTATGGCTACACCTTC.

This chain links TRBV27 with TRBJ1-4, with TRBD1 identical over 7 bases. CDR1 and CDR2 (germline): MNHEY, SMNVEV (reference sequence). The trim removed 5 bases at V and 5 bases at J, leaving 14 bases unmatched. The CDR3 runs to 17 residues. CDR3 residues: CASSPTGEIEGNEKLFF. As DNA, the CDR3 is TGTGCCAGCAGTCCTACAGGGGAGATTGAGGGAAATGAAAAACTGTTTTTT.

The chain has TRBV28 and TRBJ2-6; D tentatively reads TRBD1 or TRBD2 (5 bases each). Between the trimmed V and J ends, which lost 4 bases and 0 bases, there was a span of 16 bases. The CDR3 spans 18 residues. Germline CDR1 reads MDHEN; CDR2 reads SYDVKM. The CDR3 loop reads CASSSRGHRNSGANVLTF. The CDR3 nucleotides are TGTGCCAGCAGTTCCCGGGGCCACAGGAACTCTGGGGCCAACGTCCTGACTTTC.

This chain uses TRBV18 with TRBJ1-1; TRBD1 might be the D (6 bases). V was cut by 1 base and J by 1 base, with 10 bases left in between. Germline lookup yields CDR1 KGHSH and CDR2 LQKENI. This CDR3 spans 15 amino acids. CDR3 in amino acids: CASSPRQGRNTEAFF. CDR3 in DNA: TGTGCCAGCTCACCACGGCAGGGGCGGAACACTGAAGCTTTCTTT.